One and the same sample provided the 21 T cell receptor beta chains below, sequenced in a study of a mutant IDH1 vaccine in newly diagnosed glioma. The antigens these receptors bind are not known. Profiling relied on immunoSEQ multiplex PCR, and the TCRdb table lists in-frame clones only, not all of them. The sample shows some 60,000 clones, just under 90% of them seen only once. The time point is: week 5, during vaccination. In the vaccine, a single dose held 300 ug of the mutant IDH1 20-mer peptide, along with topical imiquimod. This specimen consisted of PBMCs, obtained from a glioma patient whose treatment included an IDH1 peptide vaccine. Receptors were obtained from a middle-aged woman with glioma.

The chain carries TRBV19 and TRBJ1-1; D is unclear. Trimming left V 5 bases short and J 7 bases short, with 11 bases between. Per germline, CDR1 LNHDA and CDR2 SQIVND (reference sequence). CDR3 length equals 12 residues. The CDR3: CASSARTNEAFF. The CDR3 DNA reads as TGTGCCAGTAGTGCCCGGACCAATGAAGCTTTCTTT.

This clone was counted once. V and J are TRBV5-1 and TRBJ2-5, with TRBD1 as a possible D gene (5 bases). The CDR3 is made up of 14 amino acids. Germline-derived CDR1 and CDR2 are SGHRS and YFSETQ. Trimming shortened V by 1 base and J by 4 bases, and 11 bases separated the two germline ends. The CDR3 DNA reads TGCGCCAGCAGCTTGAGTGGGGCCCGAGAGACCCAGTACTTC. Translated: CASSLSGARETQYF.

This chain links TRBV11-3 with TRBJ1-2; no firm D call. Per the germline V gene, CDR1 is SGHNT and CDR2 is YENEEA. The CDR3 totals 14 residues. V lost 3 bases and J 7 bases, leaving 15 bases between the germline ends. The chain's CDR3 is CASSFPQEWSGYTF. CDR3 bases: TGTGCCAGCAGCTTCCCTCAGGAATGGAGTGGCTACACCTTC. The variable domain in full, completed from reference TRBV11-3 and TRBJ1-2, reads EAGVVQSPRYKIIEKKQPVAFWCNPISGHNTLYWYLQNLGQGPELLIRYENEEAVDDSQLPKDRFSAERLKGVDSTLKIQPAELGDSAVYLCASSFPQEWSGYTFGSGTRLTVV.

V gene TRBV6-5 combines with J gene TRBJ2-5, with TRBD2 as a possible D gene (6 bases). Trimming took 2 bases from V and 9 from J, leaving 13 bases between them. CDR1 is MNHEY and CDR2 is SVGAGI in the germline V gene. The CDR3 contains 13 residues. The DNA for the CDR3 is TGTGCCAGCAGTTACGGTTTAGCGGAGCCCCAGTACTTC. Residues: CASSYGLAEPQYF.

About this clone: Its ends do not fully match the called genes, so a read error is possible. V and J are TRBV7-2 and TRBJ2-1, with 10 bases matching TRBD2. The CDR3 consists of 15 residues. In germline, CDR1 is SGHTA, CDR2 FQGNSA. The CDR3 coding sequence is TGTGCCAGCAGCCTAGCGGGGGCCCCGTACAATGAGCAGTTCTTC. Translated: CASSLAGAPYNEQFF. The variable domain in full, completed from reference TRBV7-2 and TRBJ2-1, reads GAGVSQSPSNKVTEKGKDVELRCDPISGHTALYWYRQSLGQGLEFLIYFQGNSAPDKSGLPSDRFSAERTGGSVSTLTIQRTQQEDSAVYLCASSLAGAPYNEQFFGPGTRLTVL.

The genes are TRBV7-2 and TRBJ1-5; D call uncertain. The germline V and J ends were trimmed by 3 bases and 4 bases, with 7 bases remaining between them. The germline V gene encodes CDR1 SGHTA and CDR2 FQGNSA. This CDR3 has 13 amino acids. The CDR3, as DNA: TGTGCCAGCAGCTTCTTGGGGAATCAGCCCCAGCATTTT. Translated, it gives CASSFLGNQPQHF.

The rearrangement links TRBV19 to TRBJ2-3; maybe TRBD2 (7 bases). The V and J ends lost 7 bases and 4 bases respectively, with 21 bases between them. Germline assignment: CDR1 LNHDA and CDR2 SQIVND (reference sequence). The CDR3 has 16 amino acids. The CDR3 sequence: CASTWRSGGGADTQYF. The DNA of the CDR3 is TGTGCCAGTACGTGGAGAAGTGGGGGGGGCGCAGATACGCAGTATTTT.

This clone occurred once. CDR3 amino acids: CASTEGGTQYF. The CDR3 region has the DNA TGTGCCAGCACCGAGGGGGGGACCCAGTACTTC. V and J are TRBV2 and TRBJ2-5; D tentatively reads TRBD1 or TRBD2 (6 bases each). In germline, CDR1 is SNHLY, CDR2 FYNNEI. V was cut by 7 bases and J by 7 bases, with 10 bases left in between. CDR3 length: 11 amino acids.

This chain uses TRBV29-1 with TRBJ2-5; 11 bases fit TRBD1. CDR3 length equals 14 residues. The J segment lost 4 bases and the V segment lost 4 bases, leaving 5 bases of the junction unmatched. Looked up from germline, CDR1 is SQVTM and CDR2 is ANQGSEA. CDR3 nucleotide sequence: TGCAGCGTTGTGGGGGACAGGGGGGGAGAGACCCAGTACTTC. Protein sequence: CSVVGDRGGETQYF.

The chain recombines TRBV2 with TRBJ2-2; 7 nucleotides line up with TRBD2. Germline CDR1 reads SNHLY; CDR2 reads FYNNEI. Trimming took 1 base from V and 0 from J; bases not matched to a gene: 2. The length of the CDR3 is 16 residues. The CDR3 DNA is TGTGCCAGCAGTGAAGGTCTAGCGGCGAACACCGGGGAGCTGTTTTTT. It specifies CASSEGLAANTGELFF. Using reference TRBV2 and TRBJ2-2 for the parts outside the CDR3, the full variable domain is EPEVTQTPSHQVTQMGQEVILRCVPISNHLYFYWYRQILGQKVEFLVSFYNNEISEKSEIFDDQFSVERPDGSNFTLKIRSTKLEDSAMYFCASSEGLAANTGELFFGEGSRLTVL.

The J gene is TRBJ1-5, the V gene TRBV21-1. TRBV21-1 is a pseudogene segment. This CDR3 is 16 amino acids long. This CDR3 reads CASSKEGGHSNQPQHF. The CDR3 region has the DNA TGTGCCAGCAGCAAAGAAGGGGGGCATAGCAATCAGCCCCAGCATTTT.

The chain has TRBV27 and TRBJ1-4; D possibly corresponds to TRBD1 (5 bases). Per germline, CDR1 MNHEY and CDR2 SMNVEV (reference sequence). The CDR3 runs 13 residues. The ends were cut back, 2 bases at V and 8 bases at J, with 9 bases in the middle. CDR3 coding DNA: TGTGCCAGCAGTTTAGGGGGGGGAGAAAAACTGTTTTTT. Amino acid sequence: CASSLGGGEKLFF.

This clone was found once. The CDR3 loop is CASRTSGTDTQYF. The CDR3 nucleotides are TGCGCCAGCCGGACTAGCGGCACAGATACGCAGTATTTT. V usage is TRBV4-1 and J usage is TRBJ2-3; 9 bases line up with TRBD2. The CDR3 is 13 amino acids. The V gene's germline CDR1 is MGHRA and CDR2 YSYEKL. Losses at the gene ends were 8 bases for V and 1 base for J; bases not matched to a gene: 1.

The chain has TRBV20-1 and TRBJ2-7, with D uncertain. The V end was cut by 5 bases, the J end by 5 bases, with 10 bases between. Germline loops: CDR1 DFQATT, CDR2 SNEGSKA (reference sequence). This CDR3 region has 11 residues. The CDR3 coding sequence is TGCAGTGCTGCCCTGGGCCACGAGCAGTACTTC. It is translated as CSAALGHEQYF.

The chain recombines TRBV5-8 with TRBJ1-5; no definite D call. The germline V and J ends were trimmed by 2 bases and 7 bases, with 19 bases remaining between them. The CDR3 length is 16 residues. CDR1 SGHTS and CDR2 YDEGEE come from the germline V gene. CDR3 DNA: TGTGCCAGCAGCTTTCGGATGAGGGCGGCTCAGCAGCCCCAGCATTTT. Amino acids: CASSFRMRAAQQPQHF.

In its sample, this clone was seen a few times. The CDR3 coding sequence is TGCGCCAGCAGCCAAGATGAGGACCCCACCTATGGCTACACCTTC. Its protein product is CASSQDEDPTYGYTF. The genes are TRBV4-1 and TRBJ1-2, with D unresolved. The CDR3 has 15 residues. V gave up 0 bases and J gave up 4 bases, with 12 bases separating them. CDR1 MGHRA and CDR2 YSYEKL come from the germline V gene.

The V and J genes are TRBV7-2 and TRBJ1-2; D remains unclear. The V end lost 0 bases, the J end lost 3 bases, and 5 bases lay between the germline ends. This CDR3 contains 13 residues. The germline V gene has CDR1 SGHTA and CDR2 FQGNSA. This CDR3 reads CASSLARDYGYTF. In DNA, the CDR3 is TGTGCCAGCAGCTTAGCGCGGGACTATGGCTACACCTTC.

This rearrangement joins TRBV5-6 to TRBJ1-5; TRBD1 matches 7 bases. The CDR3 is 16 residues long. CDR1 and CDR2 from the germline V gene are SGHDT and YYEEEE. The ends lost 0 bases at V and 3 bases at J; junction bases unmatched: 6. The CDR3, as DNA: TGTGCCAGCAGCTTGGTCGGCACAGGGGACAATCAGCCCCAGCATTTT. Its translation is CASSLVGTGDNQPQHF.

The rearrangement links TRBV5-4 to TRBJ1-3; TRBD1 aligns across 7 bases. Germline CDR1 and CDR2: SGHNT and YYREEE (reference sequence). V shed 4 bases, J shed 0 bases, and the junction held 7 bases outside the gene matches. This CDR3 is built from 16 residues. CDR3 DNA: TGTGCCAGCAGCAAATTAGACAGGGCCTCTGGAAACACCATATATTTT. This gives the protein CASSKLDRASGNTIYF.

This clone was detected once. The gene calls are TRBV4-1 and TRBJ1-2, with 7 bases identical to TRBD1. The CDR3 has 15 amino acids. The trim removed 3 bases at V and 0 bases at J, leaving 4 bases unmatched. Germline V gene sequence: CDR1 MGHRA, CDR2 YSYEKL. The CDR3 nucleotides read TGCGCCAGCAGCCAGGGACAGACCACTAACTATGGCTACACCTTC. Translation: CASSQGQTTNYGYTF.

This chain uses TRBV10-3 with TRBJ2-7; D gene ambiguous. V lost 3 bases and J lost 7, with 19 bases in between. Germline V lookup: CDR1 ENHRY, CDR2 SYGVKD. CDR3 length equals 15 residues. The CDR3 DNA sequence: TGTGCCATCAGTGAAGTCGTGCCGGAGCTTGGGGAGCAGTACTTC. Protein sequence: CAISEVVPELGEQYF.